Given below is one T cell receptor beta chain in context. Its antigen is currently unknown. Profiling relied on immunoSEQ multiplex PCR, and the TCRdb table lists in-frame clones only, not all of them. The sample holds 200,000 to 250,000 clones, around 87% seen once. The data stem from a study of Ad26.COV2.S vaccination and SARS-CoV-2 variants. Study in general: In the study, Ad26.COV2.S was injected intramuscularly once, or twice 56 days apart. Study-level results: After vaccination, reports described spike-specific CD8+ and CD4+ T cell responses as showing substantial breadth.

V lost 3 bases and J lost 6; bases outside the gene matches: 8. CDR3 size: 14 residues. CDR1 KGHSH and CDR2 LQKENI come from the germline V gene. The treatment denotes: some 19 received Ad26.COV2.S at low or high dose, single or two shots; about 5 received placebo; per-sample allocation not given. Specimens were obtained on day 63 following the first vaccine or placebo injection. In Boston, an adult donor aged 18-55 years took part. The receptor's source is a person between 18 and 65 years old who received the Ad26.COV2.S COVID-19 vaccine or a placebo. The J gene is TRBJ2-7, the V gene TRBV18; 7 nucleotides agree with TRBD2. The sample in question was peripheral blood, obtained in a trial of Ad26.COV2.S vaccine versus placebo. The CDR3 spells CASSPRGDFSEQYF. Here the CDR3 DNA reads TGTGCCAGCTCACCTCGGGGGGACTTTTCCGAGCAGTACTTC.